This T cell receptor (beta chain) derives from a study of PD-1 blockade in classical Hodgkin lymphoma. Across the study: Intravenous infusions of nivolumab 3 mg/kg reached patients every 2 weeks.

The time point denotes: cycle 4 day 1 (C4D1), after about 6 weeks of nivolumab. Every single patient, without exception, relapsed after autologous stem cell transplantation, and brentuximab vedotin exposure varied. The study isolated CD8+ T cells from thawed PBMCs by magnetic negative selection. Best response was recorded as complete response, partial response or progressive disease. Study-level results: CD8+ TCR diversity did not rise significantly by C4D1, unlike CD4+. TCR diversity at baseline was reported to be reduced in newly diagnosed patients relative to healthy donors.

In this sample, this clone turned up once. Its antigen remains unknown. Here immunoSEQ multiplex PCR was the method, and the copy in TCRdb shows in-frame clones only, minus some. The table lists approximately 4,900 clones, about 71% of them singletons. Germline V CDR1 and CDR2: SGHAT, FQNNGV. V lost 3 bases to trimming and J lost 3 bases, with 8 bases between them. The CDR3 extends over 14 amino acids. Source: CD8+ T cells from blood, taken before the fourth cycle of nivolumab. V gene TRBV11-2 combines with J gene TRBJ1-4; D remains unclear. This TCR came from a human donor with classical Hodgkin lymphoma. Written as DNA, the CDR3 is TGTGCCAGCAGCTTGGGGTTCTCTAATGAAAAACTGTTTTTT. Amino acid sequence: CASSLGFSNEKLFF.